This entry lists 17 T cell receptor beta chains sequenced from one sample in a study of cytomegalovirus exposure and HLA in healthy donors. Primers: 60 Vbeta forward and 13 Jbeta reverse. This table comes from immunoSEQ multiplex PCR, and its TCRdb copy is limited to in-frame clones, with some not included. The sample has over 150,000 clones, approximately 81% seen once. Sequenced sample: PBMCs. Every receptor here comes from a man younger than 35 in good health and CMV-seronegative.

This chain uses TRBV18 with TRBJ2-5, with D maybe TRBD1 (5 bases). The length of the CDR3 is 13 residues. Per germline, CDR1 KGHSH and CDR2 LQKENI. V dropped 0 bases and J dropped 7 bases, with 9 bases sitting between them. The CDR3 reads CASSPPRGWTQYF. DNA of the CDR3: TGTGCCAGCTCACCACCAAGGGGCTGGACCCAGTACTTC.

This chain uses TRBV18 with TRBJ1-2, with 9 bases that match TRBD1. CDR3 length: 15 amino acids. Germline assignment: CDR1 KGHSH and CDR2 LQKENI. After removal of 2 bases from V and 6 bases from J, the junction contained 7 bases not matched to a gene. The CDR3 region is CASSPTRDRVNGYTF. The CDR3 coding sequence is TGTGCCAGCTCACCAACGAGGGACAGGGTGAATGGCTACACCTTC. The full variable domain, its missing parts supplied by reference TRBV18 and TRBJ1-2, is NAGVMQNPRHLVRRRGQEARLRCSPMKGHSHVYWYRQLPEEGLKFMVYLQKENIIDESGMPKERFSAEFPKEGPSILRIQQVVRGDSAAYFCASSPTRDRVNGYTFGSGTRLTVV.

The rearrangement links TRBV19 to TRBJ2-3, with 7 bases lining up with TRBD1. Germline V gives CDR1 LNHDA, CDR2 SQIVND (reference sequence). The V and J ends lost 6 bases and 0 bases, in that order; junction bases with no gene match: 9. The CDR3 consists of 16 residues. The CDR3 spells CASSATGVPSTDTQYF. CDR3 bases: TGTGCCAGTAGCGCCACAGGGGTCCCTAGCACAGATACGCAGTATTTT.

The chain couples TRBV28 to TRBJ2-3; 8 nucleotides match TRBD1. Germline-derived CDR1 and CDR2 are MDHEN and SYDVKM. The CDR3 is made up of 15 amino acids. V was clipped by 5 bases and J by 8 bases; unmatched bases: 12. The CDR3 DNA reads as TGTGCCAGCAGTCCCACTCCGGACAGGGCCAGTACGCAGTATTTT. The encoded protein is CASSPTPDRASTQYF.

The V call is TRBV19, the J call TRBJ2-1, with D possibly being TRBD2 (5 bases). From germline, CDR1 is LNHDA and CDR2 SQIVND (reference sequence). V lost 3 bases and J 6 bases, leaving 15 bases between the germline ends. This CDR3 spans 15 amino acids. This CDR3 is CASSISGGAGNEQFF. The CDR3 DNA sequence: TGTGCCAGTAGTATTTCCGGAGGTGCGGGCAATGAGCAGTTCTTC.

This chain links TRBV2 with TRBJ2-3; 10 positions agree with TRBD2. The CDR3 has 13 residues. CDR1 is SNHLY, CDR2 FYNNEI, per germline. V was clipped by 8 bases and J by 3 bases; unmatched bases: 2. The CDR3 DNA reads TGTGCCAGCCTAGCGGGAGAAACAGATACGCAGTATTTT. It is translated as CASLAGETDTQYF.

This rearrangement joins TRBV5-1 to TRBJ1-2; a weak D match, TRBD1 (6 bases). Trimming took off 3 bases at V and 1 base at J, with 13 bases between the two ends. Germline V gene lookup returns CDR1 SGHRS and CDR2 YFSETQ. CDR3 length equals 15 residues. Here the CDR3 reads CASSSGTSYNYGYTF. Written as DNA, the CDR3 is TGCGCCAGCAGCTCCGGGACAAGCTATAACTATGGCTACACCTTC.

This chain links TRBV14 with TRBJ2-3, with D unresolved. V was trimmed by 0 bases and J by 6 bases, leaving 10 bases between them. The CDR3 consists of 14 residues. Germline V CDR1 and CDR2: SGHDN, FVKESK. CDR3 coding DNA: TGTGCCAGCAGCCAAGATTACGCGGCCGATACGCAGTATTTT. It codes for CASSQDYAADTQYF.

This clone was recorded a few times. The CDR3 sequence: CASSEGRDFYTDTQYF. The CDR3 DNA follows: TGTGCCAGCAGTGAAGGTCGGGACTTCTACACAGATACGCAGTATTTT. J is TRBJ2-3 and V is TRBV25-1, with TRBD2 as a possible D gene (6 bases). CDR3 size: 16 residues. Germline CDR1 is MGHDK and CDR2 is SYGVNS. V lost 2 bases and J lost 2, with 14 bases in between. The full variable domain, completed using reference TRBV25-1 and TRBJ2-3, is EADIYQTPRYLVIGTGKKITLECSQTMGHDKMYWYQQDPGMELHLIHYSYGVNSTEKGDLSSESTVSRIRTEHFPLTLESARPSHTSQYLCASSEGRDFYTDTQYFGPGTRLTVL.

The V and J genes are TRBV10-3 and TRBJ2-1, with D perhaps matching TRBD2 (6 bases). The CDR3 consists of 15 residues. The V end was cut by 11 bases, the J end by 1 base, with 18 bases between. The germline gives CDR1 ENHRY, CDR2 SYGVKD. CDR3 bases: TGTGCCGTCCGCCCGCCACGGGGGTCCTACAATGAGCAGTTCTTC. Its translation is CAVRPPRGSYNEQFF.

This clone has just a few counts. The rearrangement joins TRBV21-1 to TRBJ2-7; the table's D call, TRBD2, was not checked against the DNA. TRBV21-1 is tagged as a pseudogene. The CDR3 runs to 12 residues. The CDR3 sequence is CASNDCSYEQYF. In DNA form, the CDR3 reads TGTGCCAGCAATGACTGCTCCTACGAGCAGTACTTC.

The CDR3 DNA follows: TGCGCCAGCAGCTTGGGACTAGCGGGAGGGACCTACGAGCAGTACTTC. Translation gives CASSLGLAGGTYEQYF. The chain uses TRBV5-1 and TRBJ2-7; 14 bases are a match to TRBD2. Trimming removed 0 bases from V and 2 bases from J; junction bases left unmatched: 1. CDR1 SGHRS and CDR2 YFSETQ come from the germline V gene. The CDR3 sequence is 16 residues long.

The CDR3 loop is CASSRTTWTGRGGSSRGEKLFF. CDR3 DNA: TGCGCCAGCAGCCGAACAACCTGGACAGGGCGAGGCGGGTCGTCTCGGGGCGAAAAACTGTTTTTT. The rearrangement links TRBV4-3 to TRBJ1-4; 8 bases are a match to TRBD1. This CDR3 is built from 22 residues. J gave up 8 bases and V 4 bases, and 30 bases lay outside the gene matches. Per the germline V gene, CDR1 is LGHNA and CDR2 is YSLEER.

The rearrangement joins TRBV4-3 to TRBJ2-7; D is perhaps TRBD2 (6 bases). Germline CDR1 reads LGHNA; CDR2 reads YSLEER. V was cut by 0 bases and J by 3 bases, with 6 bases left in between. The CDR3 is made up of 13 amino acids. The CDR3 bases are TGCGCCAGCAGCCAAGAGGACTACTACGAGCAGTACTTC. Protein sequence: CASSQEDYYEQYF.

The DNA of the CDR3 is TGTGCCATCAGTGGGGCGACTAGCGGGAGGGCCAATGAGCAGTTCTTC. Its protein is CAISGATSGRANEQFF. The rearrangement uses TRBV10-3 and TRBJ2-1; 14 bases map to TRBD2. V gave up 4 bases and J gave up 6 bases; unmatched junction bases: 5. CDR3 size: 16 residues. The germline V gene has CDR1 ENHRY and CDR2 SYGVKD.

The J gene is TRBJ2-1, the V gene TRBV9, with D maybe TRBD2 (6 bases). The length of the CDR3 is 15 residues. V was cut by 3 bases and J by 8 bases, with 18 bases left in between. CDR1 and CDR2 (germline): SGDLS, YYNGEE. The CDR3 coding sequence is TGTGCCAGCAGCGCCCGGGACGATCCGGGGGATGAGCAGTTCTTC. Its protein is CASSARDDPGDEQFF.

The CDR3: CAWSVRRPNTEAFF. CDR3 in DNA: TGTGCCTGGAGTGTACGCAGGCCGAACACTGAAGCTTTCTTT. The V gene is TRBV30, the J gene TRBJ1-1; D is uncertain. Trimming took 0 bases from V and 1 from J, leaving 9 bases between them. CDR3 length: 14 amino acids. The germline V gene has CDR1 GTSNPN and CDR2 SVGIG (reference sequence). Looking up the rest from reference TRBV30 and TRBJ1-1 gives the full variable domain: SQTIHQWPATLVQPVGSPLSLECTVEGTSNPNLYWYRQAAGRGLQLLFYSVGIGQISSEVPQNLSASRPQDRQFILSSKKLLLSDSGFYLCAWSVRRPNTEAFFGQGTRLTVV.